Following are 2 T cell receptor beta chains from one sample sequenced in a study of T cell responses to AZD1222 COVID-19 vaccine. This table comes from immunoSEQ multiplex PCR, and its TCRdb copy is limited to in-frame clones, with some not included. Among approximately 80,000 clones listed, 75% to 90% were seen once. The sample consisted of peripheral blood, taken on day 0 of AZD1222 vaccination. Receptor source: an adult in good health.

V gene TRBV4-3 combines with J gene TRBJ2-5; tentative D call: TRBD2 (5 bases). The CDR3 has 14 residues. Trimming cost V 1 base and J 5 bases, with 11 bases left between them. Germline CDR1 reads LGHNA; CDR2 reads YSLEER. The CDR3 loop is CASSQGAGTETQYF. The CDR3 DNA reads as TGCGCCAGCAGCCAAGGTGCGGGTACGGAGACCCAGTACTTC.

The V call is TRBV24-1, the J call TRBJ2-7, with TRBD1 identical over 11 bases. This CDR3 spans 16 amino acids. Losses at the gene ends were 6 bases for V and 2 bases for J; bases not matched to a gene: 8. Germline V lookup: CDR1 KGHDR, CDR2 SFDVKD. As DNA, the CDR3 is TGTGCCACCAGTTTGGCACTGGGACAGGGGGCCTACGAGCAGTACTTC. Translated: CATSLALGQGAYEQYF.